The 12 T cell receptor beta chains reported below all come from one sample, sequenced in a study of beta chain features in type 1 diabetes. Investigators reverse transcribed all isolated RNA, so they sequenced expressed TCRB transcripts. Profiling relied on immunoSEQ multiplex PCR, and the TCRdb table lists in-frame clones only, not all of them. The table includes 130,000 to 150,000 clones, about 10% detected once. Source material: naive CD4+ T cells from blood. The receptors were sampled from a man between 18 and 29 years old in good health.

This clone came up a few times. This chain connects TRBV4-3 to TRBJ1-3; D may be TRBD1 (6 bases). Per germline, CDR1 LGHNA and CDR2 YSLEER. The CDR3 is made up of 15 amino acids. Trimming shortened V by 4 bases and J by 2 bases, and 12 bases separated the two germline ends. CDR3 sequence: CASSRGSGAGNTIYF. CDR3 in DNA: TGCGCCAGCAGCCGGGGGTCAGGGGCTGGAAACACCATATATTTT.

This clone was counted a few times. The rearrangement uses TRBV11-2 and TRBJ1-5, with D unclear. Germline V gene data show CDR1 as SGHAT and CDR2 as FQNNGV. This CDR3 has 13 amino acids. The V and J ends lost 5 bases and 0 bases respectively, with 5 bases between them. The CDR3, as DNA: TGTGCCAGCAGCCCCAATAGCAATCAGCCCCAGCATTTT. Translation: CASSPNSNQPQHF.

This clone has more than one count but fewer than ten. The chain employs TRBV29-1 and TRBJ2-7; 12 nucleotides match TRBD2. In germline, CDR1 is SQVTM, CDR2 ANQGSEA. V lost 6 bases to trimming and J lost 6 bases; unmatched junction nucleotides: 9. The CDR3 has 14 amino acids. The CDR3 here is CSVAFLAGGLEQYF. The DNA for the CDR3 is TGCAGCGTCGCCTTCCTAGCGGGGGGGCTCGAGCAGTACTTC.

Only a few counts were recorded for this clone. The DNA for the CDR3 is TGTGCCAGCAGCTTAGTGGCGGGGTCTCCTTCTCGAGAGCAGTACTTC. Its translation: CASSLVAGSPSREQYF. This chain joins TRBV11-2 and TRBJ2-7, with a possible D match to TRBD2 (6 bases). The germline V gene has CDR1 SGHAT and CDR2 FQNNGV. The CDR3 is 16 amino acids. V was shortened by 1 base and J by 7 bases, with 20 bases between the two germline ends.

The chain uses TRBV7-7 and TRBJ1-5; a weak D match, TRBD1 (6 bases). V lost 4 bases, J lost 5 bases, and 9 bases lay in between. The germline V gene has CDR1 SSHAT and CDR2 FNYEAQ (reference sequence). The length of the CDR3 is 13 residues. CDR3 coding DNA: TGTGCCAGCAGCTCGACAGGTCATCAGCCCCAGCATTTT. Its protein is CASSSTGHQPQHF.

The chain joins TRBV7-2 to TRBJ2-3, with D possibly being TRBD2 (6 bases). Trimming took 6 bases from V and 0 from J, leaving 10 bases between them. Germline V gene lookup returns CDR1 SGHTA and CDR2 FQGNSA. CDR3 length: 14 residues. CDR3 DNA sequence: TGTGCCAGCAGGGAGGGCCATAGCACAGATACGCAGTATTTT. This encodes CASREGHSTDTQYF.

This clone has a handful of counts. This chain links TRBV7-9 with TRBJ1-2; 8 bases match TRBD1. Germline V gives CDR1 SEHNR, CDR2 FQNEAQ (reference sequence). V lost 3 bases, J lost 6 bases, and 9 bases stayed unmatched. This CDR3 has 15 residues. As DNA, the CDR3 is TGTGCCAGCAGCTTTTGGGACAGGCGGGCCGATGGCTACACCTTC. Protein: CASSFWDRRADGYTF. Full variable domain (missing parts from reference TRBV7-9 and TRBJ1-2): DTGVSQNPRHKITKRGQNVTFRCDPISEHNRLYWYRQTLGQGPEFLTYFQNEAQLEKSRLLSDRFSAERPKGSFSTLEIQRTEQGDSAMYLCASSFWDRRADGYTFGSGTRLTVV.

This clone has a handful of counts. CDR3 nucleotide sequence: TGTGCCTGGAGTCTGGAGCCCAATCAGCCCCAGCATTTT. Translated: CAWSLEPNQPQHF. The chain carries TRBV30 and TRBJ1-5, with unresolved D. Germline assignment: CDR1 GTSNPN and CDR2 SVGIG (reference sequence). The CDR3 runs 13 residues. The ends were cut back, 2 bases at V and 3 bases at J, with 8 bases in the middle.

This chain links TRBV5-1 with TRBJ1-2; D remains unclear. The germline V gene has CDR1 SGHRS and CDR2 YFSETQ. The V end was cut by 2 bases, the J end by 7 bases, with 21 bases between. The CDR3 consists of 16 residues. CDR3 sequence: CASSFGLTTRYPGYTF. CDR3 DNA: TGCGCCAGCAGCTTCGGCCTGACAACCAGGTATCCTGGCTACACCTTC.

V and J are TRBV19 and TRBJ2-7, with 7 bases fitting TRBD1. Germline V CDR1 and CDR2: LNHDA, SQIVND (reference sequence). The CDR3 totals 12 residues. V lost 8 bases to trimming and J lost 5 bases; unmatched junction nucleotides: 6. This chain's CDR3 is CASADRYDEQYF. CDR3 DNA sequence: TGTGCCAGTGCGGACAGGTACGACGAGCAGTACTTC.

This clone was seen only a few times. The chain uses TRBV9 and TRBJ2-1, with 9 bases matching TRBD2. Per the germline V gene, CDR1 is SGDLS and CDR2 is YYNGEE. V lost 0 bases and J lost 6; bases outside the gene matches: 10. This CDR3 contains 17 residues. The CDR3: CASSVVSSGGRGNEQFF. The CDR3 DNA is TGTGCCAGCAGCGTAGTCAGTAGCGGGGGTCGGGGCAATGAGCAGTTCTTC.

This clone was seen more than once but under ten times. This rearrangement joins TRBV5-1 to TRBJ2-5; TRBD2 agrees at 11 bases. The V gene's germline CDR1 is SGHRS and CDR2 YFSETQ. The CDR3 runs to 17 residues. The V and J ends lost 1 base and 4 bases, in that order; junction bases with no gene match: 9. The CDR3 nucleotides are TGCGCCAGCAGCTTGTCTAGCGGGGGGCCAGGGGGAGAGACCCAGTACTTC. As protein: CASSLSSGGPGGETQYF.